These 21 T cell receptor beta chains were all obtained from the same sample, sequenced in a study of T cells in Graves' hyperthyroidism and ophthalmopathy. From RNA transcripts, TCR beta CDR3 regions were amplified. HTBI primers were the set used in a first-round RT-PCR of the TCR CDR3. In TCRdb, the multiplex PCR reads were re-called with MiXCR into one record per CDR3 protein. The sample records about 510,000 distinct CDR3 sequences, 40% to 55% being singletons. Sequencing used peripheral blood or thyroid tissue (not recorded which). These receptors all come from an adult woman with Graves' disease, either hyperthyroidism or ophthalmopathy (not recorded which).

The rearrangement joins TRBV19 to TRBJ1-6; perhaps TRBD1 as D (6 bases). The CDR3 contains 13 residues. Germline V gene sequence: CDR1 LNHDA, CDR2 SQIVND (reference sequence). Trimming took 3 bases from V and 10 from J, leaving 10 bases between them. CDR3 in DNA: TGTGCCAGTAGTATCCGGGGGCGGTCACCCCTCCACTTT. It codes for CASSIRGRSPLHF.

A remark on this clonotype: The junction departs from germline at one end; a sequencing error may be responsible. This chain uses TRBV10-3 with TRBJ2-7, with 11 bases that match TRBD2. This CDR3 has 13 residues. The germline CDR1 and CDR2 sequences are ENHRY and SYGVKD. In DNA form, the CDR3 reads TGCGCCATACTCCGGGGACTAGCGGAAGAGCAGTACTTC. Encoded protein: CAILRGLAEEQYF.

In this sample, this clonotype turned up once. This likely comes from a read error, as the CDR3 has no conserved phenylalanine or tryptophan at its end. It is unclear where the CDR3 begins or ends on the DNA, so no DNA is shown, and the CDR3 is as TCRdb lists it. The chain uses TRBV3-1 and TRBJ1-6; the table's D call, TRBD1, has no DNA check behind it. 9 amino acids form the CDR3, both terminal residues included. Germline lookup yields CDR1 LGHDT and CDR2 YNNKEL (reference sequence). CDR3 region: CASSQVLNR.

This clonotype was seen a handful of times. The chain employs TRBV9 and TRBJ2-3, with TRBD2 as a possible D gene (5 bases). CDR1 and CDR2 (germline): SGDLS, YYNGEE. Trimming left V 0 bases short and J 0 bases short, with 5 bases between. The CDR3 contains 14 residues. CDR3 in DNA: TGTGCCAGCAGCGTAGCGGGAAGCACAGATACGCAGTATTTT. Amino acids: CASSVAGSTDTQYF.

A few counts support this clonotype. The genes are TRBV12-3 or TRBV12-4 and TRBJ1-2; D remains unclear. V lost 6 bases, J lost 5 bases, and 19 bases lay in between. The length of the CDR3 is 15 residues. In DNA, the CDR3 is TGTGCCAGCAGATCCCTCTCGTCCCCACAATATGGCTACACCTTC. Amino acid sequence: CASRSLSSPQYGYTF.

This clonotype was counted ten times or more. The chain combines TRBV7-9 with TRBJ2-7; the D is unclear. Trimming took off 3 bases at V and 5 bases at J, with 5 bases between the two ends. The CDR3 consists of 11 residues. Germline assignment: CDR1 SEHNR and CDR2 FQNEAQ (reference sequence). CDR3 amino acids: CASSFSNEQYF. DNA of the CDR3: TGTGCCAGCAGCTTCAGTAACGAGCAGTACTTC.

The count of this clonotype is one. The chain couples TRBV12-3 or TRBV12-4 to TRBJ2-5, with D perhaps matching TRBD2 (6 bases). Trimming cost V 5 bases and J 2 bases, with 15 bases left between them. This CDR3 is 15 amino acids long. The chain's CDR3 is CASSTQWAGQETQYF. DNA for the CDR3: TGTGCCAGCAGTACCCAATGGGCGGGGCAAGAGACCCAGTACTTC.

In this sample, this clonotype turned up many times. The chain employs TRBV5-1 and TRBJ2-5, with 8 bases lining up with TRBD1. The CDR3 spans 14 residues. The germline V gene has CDR1 SGHRS and CDR2 YFSETQ. The ends lost 4 bases at V and 3 bases at J; junction bases unmatched: 5. The CDR3 region is CASSIMTGEETQYF. CDR3 DNA: TGCGCCAGCAGCATAATGACAGGGGAAGAGACCCAGTACTTC.

In its sample, this clonotype was seen a few times. This chain joins TRBV29-1 and TRBJ2-5; D is perhaps TRBD1 or TRBD2 (6 bases each). Trimming pared 6 bases from V and 5 bases from J, leaving 19 bases between. CDR1 is SQVTM and CDR2 is ANQGSEA in the germline V gene. The CDR3 runs 14 residues. CDR3 in amino acids: CSVDTGDTWETQYF. The CDR3 DNA reads TGCAGCGTGGACACGGGGGACACCTGGGAGACCCAGTACTTC.

This clonotype showed up many times. J is TRBJ1-6 and V is TRBV20-1, with D hard to call. From germline, CDR1 is DFQATT and CDR2 SNEGSKA (reference sequence). This CDR3 contains 13 residues. Trimming pared 3 bases from V and 5 bases from J, leaving 8 bases between. CDR3 nucleotides: TGCAGTGCTAGTTACGGGGATAATTCACCCCTCCACTTT. Translation gives CSASYGDNSPLHF.

This chain joins TRBV7-2 and TRBJ2-7; the D is unclear. V was trimmed by 5 bases and J by 0 bases, leaving 8 bases between them. The CDR3 spans 13 residues. Germline CDR1 is SGHTA and CDR2 is FQGNSA. The DNA for the CDR3 is TGTGCCAGCAGCGCGGCAGTCTCCTACGAGCAGTACTTC. This sequence encodes CASSAAVSYEQYF.

The CDR3 protein is CSGTGELFF. The DNA of the CDR3 is TGCAGTGGCACCGGGGAGCTGTTTTTT. The V and J genes are TRBV29-1 and TRBJ2-2; the D is unclear. Germline values: CDR1 SQVTM, CDR2 ANQGSEA. The CDR3 is 9 residues long.

In the case of this clonotype: The junction departs from the called germline gene at one end, perhaps through a read error. V is TRBV12-3 or TRBV12-4 and J is TRBJ1-2; D remains unclear. The CDR3 loop spans 12 amino acids. CDR3 coding DNA: TGTGTCAGCAGCCCCGGACCTGGGGGCTACACCTTC. Translation gives CVSSPGPGGYTF.

This clonotype showed up many times. The rearrangement joins TRBV4-3 to TRBJ2-5; the D is unclear. Per the germline V gene, CDR1 is LGHNA and CDR2 is YSLEER. The CDR3 runs 14 residues. With 0 bases removed from V and 1 base from J, the gap between germline ends came to 6 bases. CDR3 DNA: TGCGCCAGCAGCCAAGACAACAGCCAAGAGACCCAGTACTTC. This translates into CASSQDNSQETQYF.

The V gene is TRBV7-2, the J gene TRBJ2-7; 7 bases match TRBD1. CDR1 and CDR2 (germline): SGHTA, FQGNSA. Trimming at V came to 5 bases and at J to 3 bases, leaving 10 bases not matched to a gene. The length of the CDR3 is 15 residues. CDR3 sequence reads: CASSGSPGQNYEQYF. The CDR3 DNA reads TGTGCCAGCAGCGGTTCTCCGGGACAGAACTACGAGCAGTACTTC.

This rearrangement joins TRBV10-3 to TRBJ1-6; 7 bases agree with TRBD1. Germline loops: CDR1 ENHRY, CDR2 SYGVKD. With V trimmed by 6 bases and J by 9 bases, 11 bases remained unmatched. CDR3 size: 15 residues. The CDR3 DNA follows: TGTGCCATCAGCACAATAGACAGGGAAGGTTCACCCCTCCACTTT. Amino acid sequence: CAISTIDREGSPLHF.

This clonotype was counted many times. The chain couples TRBV11-2 to TRBJ1-2; 8 bases map to TRBD1. This CDR3 has 13 amino acids. The germline gives CDR1 SGHAT, CDR2 FQNNGV. Trimming took 5 bases from V and 8 from J; bases not matched to a gene: 7. The CDR3 here is CASSPTGAGGYTF. CDR3 nucleotides: TGTGCCAGCAGCCCGACAGGGGCCGGAGGCTACACCTTC.

As DNA, the CDR3 is TGCAGCGTTGAAGGGGAAAACCACGAGCAGTACTTC. Its protein product is CSVEGENHEQYF. This sequence joins TRBV29-1 and TRBJ2-7, with D uncertain. Per germline, CDR1 SQVTM and CDR2 ANQGSEA. V lost 1 base and J lost 5, with 9 bases in between. This CDR3 comprises 12 residues.

The table lists this clonotype with many counts. The rearrangement links TRBV12-3 or TRBV12-4 to TRBJ1-4, with D possibly being TRBD1 (5 bases). Trimming stripped 3 bases from V and 7 bases from J, with 9 bases between. CDR3 length: 13 amino acids. CDR3 protein: CASSFRDGEKLFF. CDR3 nucleotides: TGTGCCAGCAGTTTCAGGGATGGTGAAAAACTGTTTTTT.

The gene calls are TRBV25-1 and TRBJ2-3; D is perhaps TRBD2 (6 bases). Germline values: CDR1 MGHDK, CDR2 SYGVNS. V was shortened by 1 base and J by 6 bases, with 14 bases between the two germline ends. This CDR3 spans 15 amino acids. DNA of the CDR3: TGTGCCAGCAGTGAATTCGGGGGAGGAAGGGATACGCAGTATTTT. Amino acids: CASSEFGGGRDTQYF.

V is TRBV9 and J is TRBJ2-7; no clear D gene. Germline V gene data show CDR1 as SGDLS and CDR2 as YYNGEE. Trimming took 0 bases from V and 2 from J, leaving 9 bases between them. The CDR3 consists of 14 residues. The CDR3 reads CASSVAAVPYEQYF. The CDR3, as DNA: TGTGCCAGCAGCGTAGCTGCAGTTCCCTACGAGCAGTACTTC.